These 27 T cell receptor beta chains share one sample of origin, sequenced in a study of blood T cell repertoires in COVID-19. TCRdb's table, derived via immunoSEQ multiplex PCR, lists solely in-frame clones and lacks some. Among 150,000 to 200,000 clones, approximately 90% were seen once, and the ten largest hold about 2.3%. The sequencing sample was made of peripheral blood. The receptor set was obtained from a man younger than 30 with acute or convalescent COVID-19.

CDR3 bases: TGTGCCACCAGCCCCCCCGGCAGCTCCCTAGAGGCTGAAGCTTTCTTT. Its translation: CATSPPGSSLEAEAFF. The chain combines TRBV15 with TRBJ1-1, with unresolved D. This CDR3 has 16 amino acids. The germline V gene has CDR1 LNHNV and CDR2 YYDKDF (reference sequence). V was trimmed by 5 bases and J by 6 bases, leaving 22 bases between them.

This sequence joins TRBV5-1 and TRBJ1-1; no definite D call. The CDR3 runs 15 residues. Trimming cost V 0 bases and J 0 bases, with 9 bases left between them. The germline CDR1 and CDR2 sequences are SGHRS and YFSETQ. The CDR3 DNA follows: TGCGCCAGCAGCTTGGTTCGGCGGATGAACACTGAAGCTTTCTTT. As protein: CASSLVRRMNTEAFF.

CDR3 residues: CASNQGANSQETQYF. CDR3 sequence (DNA): TGTGCCAGTAATCAGGGGGCGAACTCTCAAGAGACCCAGTACTTC. The chain joins TRBV19 to TRBJ2-5, with 8 bases that match TRBD1. Germline CDR1 LNHDA, CDR2 SQIVND (reference sequence). CDR3 length: 15 amino acids. The V and J ends lost 7 bases and 2 bases, in that order; junction bases with no gene match: 9.

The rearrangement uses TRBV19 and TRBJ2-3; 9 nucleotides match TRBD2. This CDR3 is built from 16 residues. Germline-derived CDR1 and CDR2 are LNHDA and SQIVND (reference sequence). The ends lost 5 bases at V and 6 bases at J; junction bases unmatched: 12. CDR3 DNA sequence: TGTGCCAGTAGTGAAGCGGCGGGGGGGAGGCGGGATACGCAGTATTTT. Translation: CASSEAAGGRRDTQYF.

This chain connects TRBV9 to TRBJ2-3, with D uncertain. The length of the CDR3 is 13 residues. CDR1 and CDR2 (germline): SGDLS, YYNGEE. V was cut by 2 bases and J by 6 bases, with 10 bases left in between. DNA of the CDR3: TGTGCCAGCAGCGTCGATAGTTCCGATACGCAGTATTTT. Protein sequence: CASSVDSSDTQYF.

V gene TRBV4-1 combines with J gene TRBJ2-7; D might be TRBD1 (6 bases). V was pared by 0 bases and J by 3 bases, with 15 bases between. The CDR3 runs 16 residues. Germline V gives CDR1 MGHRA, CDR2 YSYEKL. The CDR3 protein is CASSQERAGAIYEQYF. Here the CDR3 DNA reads TGCGCCAGCAGCCAAGAGAGGGCAGGGGCGATCTACGAGCAGTACTTC.

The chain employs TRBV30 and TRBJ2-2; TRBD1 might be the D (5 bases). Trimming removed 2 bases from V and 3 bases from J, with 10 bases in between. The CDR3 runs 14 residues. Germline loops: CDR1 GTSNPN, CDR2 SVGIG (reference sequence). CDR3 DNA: TGTGCCTGGAGTAAGGACACACACACCGGGGAGCTGTTTTTT. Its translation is CAWSKDTHTGELFF.

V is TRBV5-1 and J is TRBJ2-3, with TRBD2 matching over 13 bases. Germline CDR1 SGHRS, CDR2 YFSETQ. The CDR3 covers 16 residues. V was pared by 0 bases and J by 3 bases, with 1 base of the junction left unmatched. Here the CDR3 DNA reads TGCGCCAGCAGCTTGGAACTAGCGGGGGGGACAGATACGCAGTATTTT. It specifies CASSLELAGGTDTQYF. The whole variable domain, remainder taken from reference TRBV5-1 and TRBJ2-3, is KAGVTQTPRYLIKTRGQQVTLSCSPISGHRSVSWYQQTPGQGLQFLFEYFSETQRNKGNFPGRFSGRQFSNSRSEMNVSTLELGDSALYLCASSLELAGGTDTQYFGPGTRLTVL.

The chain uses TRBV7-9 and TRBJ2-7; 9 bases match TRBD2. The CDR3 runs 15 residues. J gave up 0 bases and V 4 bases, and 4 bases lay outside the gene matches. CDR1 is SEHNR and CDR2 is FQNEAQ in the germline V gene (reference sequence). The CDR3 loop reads CASSSSGASSYEQYF. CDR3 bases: TGTGCCAGCAGCTCTAGCGGGGCAAGCTCCTACGAGCAGTACTTC.

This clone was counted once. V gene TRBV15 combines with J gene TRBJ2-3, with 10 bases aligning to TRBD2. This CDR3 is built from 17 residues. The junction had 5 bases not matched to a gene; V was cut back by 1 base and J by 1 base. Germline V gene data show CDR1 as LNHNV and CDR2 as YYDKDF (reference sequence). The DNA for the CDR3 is TGTGCCACCAGCAGAGGGGAGCTAGCGGGGGGCACAGATACGCAGTATTTT. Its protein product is CATSRGELAGGTDTQYF.

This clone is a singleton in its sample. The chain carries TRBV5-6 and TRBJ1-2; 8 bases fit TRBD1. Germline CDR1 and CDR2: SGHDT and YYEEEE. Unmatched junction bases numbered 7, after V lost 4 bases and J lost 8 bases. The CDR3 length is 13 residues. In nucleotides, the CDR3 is TGTGCCAGCAGCCTGACAGGGGTTGACGGCTACACCTTC. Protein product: CASSLTGVDGYTF.

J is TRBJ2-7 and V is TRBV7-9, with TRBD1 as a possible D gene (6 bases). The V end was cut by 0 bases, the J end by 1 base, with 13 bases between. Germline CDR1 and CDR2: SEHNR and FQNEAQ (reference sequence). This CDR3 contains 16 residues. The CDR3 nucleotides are TGTGCCAGCAGCTTAGCCGCCGGGACACCTTCCTACGAGCAGTACTTC. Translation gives CASSLAAGTPSYEQYF.

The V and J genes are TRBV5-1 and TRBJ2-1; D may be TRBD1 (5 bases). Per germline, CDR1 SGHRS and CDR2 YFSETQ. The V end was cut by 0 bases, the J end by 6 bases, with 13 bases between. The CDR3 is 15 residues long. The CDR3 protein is CASSLVQAEVNEQFF. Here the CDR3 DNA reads TGCGCCAGCAGCTTGGTACAGGCCGAGGTCAATGAGCAGTTCTTC.

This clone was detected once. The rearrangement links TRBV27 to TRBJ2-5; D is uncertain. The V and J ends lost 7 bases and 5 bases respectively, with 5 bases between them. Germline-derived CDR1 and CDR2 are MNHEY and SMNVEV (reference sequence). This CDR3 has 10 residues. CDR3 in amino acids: CASILETQYF. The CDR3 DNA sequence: TGTGCCAGCATCCTTGAGACCCAGTACTTC.

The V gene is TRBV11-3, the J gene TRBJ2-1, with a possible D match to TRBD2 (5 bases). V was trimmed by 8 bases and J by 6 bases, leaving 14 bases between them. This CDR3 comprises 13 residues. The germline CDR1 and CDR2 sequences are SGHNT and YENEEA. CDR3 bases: TGTGCCAGCGGCAGAGATGGGAGCAATGAGCAGTTCTTC. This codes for CASGRDGSNEQFF.

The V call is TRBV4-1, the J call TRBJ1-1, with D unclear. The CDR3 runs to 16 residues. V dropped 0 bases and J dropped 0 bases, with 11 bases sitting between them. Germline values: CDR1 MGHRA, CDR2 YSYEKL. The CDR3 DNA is TGCGCCAGCAGCCAAGAGTATAGTCGCCTGAACACTGAAGCTTTCTTT. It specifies CASSQEYSRLNTEAFF.

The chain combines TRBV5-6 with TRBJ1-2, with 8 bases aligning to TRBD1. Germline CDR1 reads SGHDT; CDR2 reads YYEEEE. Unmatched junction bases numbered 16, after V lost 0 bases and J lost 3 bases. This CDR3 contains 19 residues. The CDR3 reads CASSLEWSWTGYLDYGYTF. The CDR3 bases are TGTGCCAGCAGCTTGGAATGGAGTTGGACAGGGTATTTGGACTATGGCTACACCTTC.

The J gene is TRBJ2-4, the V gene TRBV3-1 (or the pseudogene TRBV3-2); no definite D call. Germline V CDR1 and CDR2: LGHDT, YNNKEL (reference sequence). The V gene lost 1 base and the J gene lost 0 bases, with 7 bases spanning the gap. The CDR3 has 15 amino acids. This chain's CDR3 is CASSQGSLAKNIQYF. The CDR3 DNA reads TGTGCCAGCAGCCAAGGGAGTCTAGCCAAAAACATTCAGTACTTC.

The CDR3 loop reads CASSSGQGGGNTIYF. Written as DNA, the CDR3 is TGTGCCAGCAGCTCGGGACAGGGGGGCGGAAACACCATATATTTT. This chain links TRBV5-6 with TRBJ1-3; 11 bases line up with TRBD1. Trimming took 3 bases from V and 4 from J; bases not matched to a gene: 3. The length of the CDR3 is 15 residues. Germline V lookup: CDR1 SGHDT, CDR2 YYEEEE. Full variable domain (remainder filled in from reference TRBV5-6 and TRBJ1-3): DAGVTQSPTHLIKTRGQQVTLRCSPKSGHDTVSWYQQALGQGPQFIFQYYEEEERQRGNFPDRFSGHQFPNYSSELNVNALLLGDSALYLCASSSGQGGGNTIYFGEGSWLTVV.

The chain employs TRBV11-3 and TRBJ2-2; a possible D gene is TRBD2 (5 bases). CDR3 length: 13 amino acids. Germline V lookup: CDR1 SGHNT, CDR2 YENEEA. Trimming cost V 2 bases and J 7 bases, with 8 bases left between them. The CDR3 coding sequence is TGTGCCAGCAGCTTAAGCGAGGGCGGGGAGCTGTTTTTT. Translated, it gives CASSLSEGGELFF.

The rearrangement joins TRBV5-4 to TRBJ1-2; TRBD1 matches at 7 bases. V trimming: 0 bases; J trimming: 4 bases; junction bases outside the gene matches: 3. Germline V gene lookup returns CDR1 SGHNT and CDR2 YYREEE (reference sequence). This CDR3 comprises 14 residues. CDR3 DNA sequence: TGTGCCAGCAGCTTGGACAGGGACAGCTATGGCTACACCTTC. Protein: CASSLDRDSYGYTF.

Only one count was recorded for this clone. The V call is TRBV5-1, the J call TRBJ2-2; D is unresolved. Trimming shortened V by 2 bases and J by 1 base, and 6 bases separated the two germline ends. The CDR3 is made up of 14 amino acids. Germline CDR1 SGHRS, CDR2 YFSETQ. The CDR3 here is CASSFNWNTGELFF. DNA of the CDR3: TGCGCCAGCAGCTTCAACTGGAACACCGGGGAGCTGTTTTTT.

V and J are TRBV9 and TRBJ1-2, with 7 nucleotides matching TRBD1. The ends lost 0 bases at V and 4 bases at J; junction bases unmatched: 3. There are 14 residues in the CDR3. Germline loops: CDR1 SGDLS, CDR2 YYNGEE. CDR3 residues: CASSVGQGVYGYTF. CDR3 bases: TGTGCCAGCAGCGTAGGACAGGGAGTCTATGGCTACACCTTC.

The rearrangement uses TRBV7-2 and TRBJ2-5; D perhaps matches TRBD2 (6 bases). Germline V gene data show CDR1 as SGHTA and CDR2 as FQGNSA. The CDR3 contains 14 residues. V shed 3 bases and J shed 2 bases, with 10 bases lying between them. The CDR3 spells CASSLNAGQETQYF. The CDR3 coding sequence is TGTGCCAGCAGCTTGAATGCGGGACAAGAGACCCAGTACTTC. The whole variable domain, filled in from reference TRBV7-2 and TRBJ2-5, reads GAGVSQSPSNKVTEKGKDVELRCDPISGHTALYWYRQSLGQGLEFLIYFQGNSAPDKSGLPSDRFSAERTGGSVSTLTIQRTQQEDSAVYLCASSLNAGQETQYFGPGTRLLVL.

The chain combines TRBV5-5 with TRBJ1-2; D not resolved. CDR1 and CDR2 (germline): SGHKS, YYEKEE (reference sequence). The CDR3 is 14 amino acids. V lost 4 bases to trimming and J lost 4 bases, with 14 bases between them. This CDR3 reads CASSLGWALYGYTF. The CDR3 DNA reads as TGTGCCAGCAGCCTGGGGTGGGCTCTCTATGGCTACACCTTC.

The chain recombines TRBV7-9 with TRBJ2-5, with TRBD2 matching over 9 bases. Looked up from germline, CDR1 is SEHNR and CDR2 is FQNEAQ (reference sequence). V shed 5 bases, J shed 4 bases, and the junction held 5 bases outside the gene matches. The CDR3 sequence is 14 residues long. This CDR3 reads CASSAGLARETQYF. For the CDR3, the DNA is TGTGCCAGCAGCGCGGGACTAGCTCGAGAGACCCAGTACTTC.

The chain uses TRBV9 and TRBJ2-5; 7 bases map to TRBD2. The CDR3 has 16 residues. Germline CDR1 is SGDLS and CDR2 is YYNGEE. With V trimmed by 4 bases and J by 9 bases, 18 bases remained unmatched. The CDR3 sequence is CASSPPSGAVSAAQYF. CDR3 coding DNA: TGTGCCAGCAGCCCCCCGAGCGGGGCGGTGTCGGCGGCCCAGTACTTC.